Below, one T cell receptor beta chain is given with its context. This sample is part of a study of cytomegalovirus exposure and HLA in healthy donors. The PCR contained 60 Vbeta and 13 Jbeta primers. The assay was immunoSEQ multiplex PCR, and TCRdb's table has in-frame clones only and misses some. The sample records over 100,000 clones, 60% to 85% being singletons. V lost 1 base and J 7 bases, leaving 16 bases between the germline ends. The CDR3 sequence is 16 residues long. Germline lookup yields CDR1 LNHNV and CDR2 YYDKDF (reference sequence). The source of this sequence is a female donor in good health and CMV-seropositive. The sample taken for sequencing was PBMCs. The chain joins TRBV15 to TRBJ1-4, with D perhaps TRBD1 (5 bases). CDR3 sequence: CATSRGGGEVGEKLFF. The CDR3 DNA is TGTGCCACCAGCAGAGGTGGAGGGGAAGTGGGTGAAAAACTGTTTTTT.